This T cell receptor (beta chain) was identified during a study of CD8 T cells in ankylosing spondylitis. Study-wide findings and caveats: Prior work had noted some motif variants in reactive arthritis blood and synovial fluid.

In TCRdb, the 5' RACE reads were re-called with MiXCR into one record per CDR3 protein. The sample carries almost 45,000 distinct CDR3 sequences, 11% recorded once. This clonotype was counted only a few times. Its matching antigen is unknown. The CDR3 has 13 amino acids. Trimming cost V 10 bases and J 7 bases, with 17 bases left between them. Germline V gene data show CDR1 as LNHDA and CDR2 as SQIVND (reference sequence). This rearrangement joins TRBV19 to TRBJ1-5; D ambiguous. The sequenced material came from blood, either unsorted or a sorted T cell fraction (not recorded which). This receptor was obtained from a male donor with ankylosing spondylitis or in good health (not recorded which). CDR3 amino acids: CATALRREQPQHF. In nucleotides, the CDR3 is TGTGCCACCGCACTCCGCCGGGAACAGCCCCAGCATTTT.